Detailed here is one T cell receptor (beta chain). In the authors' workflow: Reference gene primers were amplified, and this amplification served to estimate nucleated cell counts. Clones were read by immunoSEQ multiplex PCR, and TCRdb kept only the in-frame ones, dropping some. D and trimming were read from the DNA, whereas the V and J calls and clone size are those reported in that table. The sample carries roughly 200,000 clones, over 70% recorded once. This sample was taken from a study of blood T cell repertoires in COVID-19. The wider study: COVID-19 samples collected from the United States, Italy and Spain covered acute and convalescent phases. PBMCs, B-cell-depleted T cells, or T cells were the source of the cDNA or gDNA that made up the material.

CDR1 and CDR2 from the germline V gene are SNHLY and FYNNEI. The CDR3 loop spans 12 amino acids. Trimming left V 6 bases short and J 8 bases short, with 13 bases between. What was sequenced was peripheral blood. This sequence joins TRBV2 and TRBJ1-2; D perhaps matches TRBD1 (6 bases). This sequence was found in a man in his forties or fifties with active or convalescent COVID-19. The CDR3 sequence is CASRQGSGGYTF. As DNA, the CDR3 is TGTGCCAGCAGACAGGGTTCGGGAGGCTACACCTTC. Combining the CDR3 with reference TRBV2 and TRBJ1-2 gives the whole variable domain EPEVTQTPSHQVTQMGQEVILRCVPISNHLYFYWYRQILGQKVEFLVSFYNNEISEKSEIFDDQFSVERPDGSNFTLKIRSTKLEDSAMYFCASRQGSGGYTFGSGTRLTVV.